This T cell receptor beta chain appears in the sequencing data of a study of radiation and T cells in renal cell carcinoma. Background on the study: Nephrectomy followed 15 Gy stereotactic body radiation by 4 weeks. Regarding the study as a whole: Pretreatment tumor biopsies were lacking, so baseline clonotypes are unknown. Top tumor clonotypes rose in blood 2 weeks post-radiation, then contracted.

Noted time point: blood 2 weeks post-SBRT. The treatment: 15 Gy SBRT to primary tumor, nephrectomy 4 weeks later. Blood was sampled at baseline, 2 weeks and 4 weeks after SBRT. Produced via immunoSEQ multiplex PCR; TCRdb's table is partial and in-frame only. The sample lists about 130,000 clones, about four fifths occurring once. V was cut by 4 bases and J by 6 bases, with 11 bases left in between. The CDR3 length is 13 residues. Germline values: CDR1 SGHTA, CDR2 FQGNSA. In this sample, this clone turned up once. Its antigen remains unknown. This clonotype originated in a man aged 50 to 60 with renal cell carcinoma. Source: blood, taken from a patient whose treatment included radiotherapy and nephrectomy. The chain joins TRBV7-2 to TRBJ2-3, with unresolved D. This chain's CDR3 is CASSSPPPDTQYF. The CDR3, as DNA: TGTGCCAGCAGCTCCCCCCCTCCGGATACGCAGTATTTT. Looking up the rest from reference TRBV7-2 and TRBJ2-3 gives the full variable domain: GAGVSQSPSNKVTEKGKDVELRCDPISGHTALYWYRQSLGQGLEFLIYFQGNSAPDKSGLPSDRFSAERTGGSVSTLTIQRTQQEDSAVYLCASSSPPPDTQYFGPGTRLTVL.